The sequence of this T cell receptor (beta chain) was determined in a study of T cells in Graves' hyperthyroidism and ophthalmopathy. Study-level results: A model of 13 V-J features distinguished ophthalmopathy from stable hyperthyroidism. Most clonotypes expanded in the thyroid (above 0.001) were also present in blood.

The CDR3 consists of 15 residues. Germline CDR1 and CDR2: SGHTA and FQGNSA. V lost 5 bases and J 1 base, leaving 14 bases between the germline ends. Researchers amplified the TCR beta CDR3 regions from RNA transcripts. Primed by the HTBI set, a first-round RT-PCR was run on the TCR CDR3. One entry per CDR3 protein results from TCRdb running MiXCR on the multiplex PCR reads. The data show 150,000 or so distinct CDR3 sequences, with around 20% seen just once and around 69% held by the top ten. A note on this clonotype: What it recognizes is unknown.

Roughly 9.1 ml of fresh peripheral blood supplied the PBMCs. This sequence originates from a woman aged 45-60 years with Graves' hyperthyroidism that later progressed to Graves' ophthalmopathy. Sequencing was carried out using blood. V and J are TRBV7-2 and TRBJ1-1; D call uncertain. The CDR3 loop reads CASSPTGFGNTEAFF. For the CDR3, the DNA is TGTGCCAGCAGCCCTACGGGGTTCGGGAACACTGAAGCTTTCTTT.